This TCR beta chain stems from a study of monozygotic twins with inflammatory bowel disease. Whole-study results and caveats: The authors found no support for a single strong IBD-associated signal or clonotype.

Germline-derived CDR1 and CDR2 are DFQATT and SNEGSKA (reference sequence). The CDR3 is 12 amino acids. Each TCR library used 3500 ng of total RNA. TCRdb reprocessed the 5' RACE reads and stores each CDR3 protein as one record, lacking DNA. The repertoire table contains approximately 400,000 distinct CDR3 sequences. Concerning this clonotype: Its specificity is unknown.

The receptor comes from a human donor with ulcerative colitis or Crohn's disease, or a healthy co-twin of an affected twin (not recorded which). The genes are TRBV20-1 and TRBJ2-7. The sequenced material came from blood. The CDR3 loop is CSARDRDFLQYF.